This record looks at one TCR beta chain sequence and its context. This entry comes from a study of control samples from healthy donors and cancer patients. This CDR3 is built from 16 residues. With 8 bases clipped from V and 4 bases from J, the junction kept 16 bases outside the gene matches. Germline CDR1 LNHDA, CDR2 SQIVND (reference sequence). Method: immunoSEQ multiplex PCR; TCRdb's copy keeps in-frame clones and lacks some. The sample has just under 75,000 clones, roughly 87% seen once; the top ten hold 4%. The chain combines TRBV19 with TRBJ1-1; TRBD1 matches at 7 bases. The TCR was taken from a woman aged 45-60 years in good health. Input material: blood. CDR3 sequence: CASRDRPSEGGTEAFF. DNA of the CDR3: TGTGCCAGTCGGGACAGACCCTCTGAAGGGGGCACTGAAGCTTTCTTT.